Listed below are T cell receptor beta chains from one sample, sequenced in a study of T cell changes during pregnancy in multiple sclerosis. Produced via immunoSEQ multiplex PCR; TCRdb's table is partial and in-frame only. Of around 62,000 clones listed, about 90% are singletons. The specimen was peripheral blood, collected in the second trimester of pregnancy. Source of these receptors: a female donor in good health, enrolled as a control in a pregnancy study. The CDR3 runs from the conserved cysteine through the conserved F or W. D genes are given only for firm matches. For some rows the clone size is stated as once, few or many, or as a class when expanded; others skip it.

J: TRBJ2-3
D: .
size: .
V: TRBV28
DNA: TGTGCCAGCAGTTGGCAGGGAGATACGCAGTATTTT
CDR3: CASSWQGDTQYF

J: TRBJ2-2
D: TRBD2
size: .
V: TRBV28
DNA: TGTGCCAGCAGTCCCCCTAGCGGGAGCCCCGGGGAGCTGTTTTTT
CDR3: CASSPPSGSPGELFF

J: TRBJ2-5
D: TRBD2
size: .
V: TRBV2
DNA: TGTGCCAGCACCGAACTAGCGGGGGATCAAGAGACCCAGTACTTC
CDR3: CASTELAGDQETQYF

J: TRBJ1-5
D: .
size: .
V: TRBV18
DNA: TGTGCCAGCTCACCACGAGAAGGGGAGGGCAATCAGCCCCAGCATTTT
CDR3: CASSPREGEGNQPQHF

J: TRBJ1-5
D: .
size: .
V: TRBV28
DNA: TGTGCCAGCAGTAATACAGGCGCTAATCAGCCCCAGCATTTT
CDR3: CASSNTGANQPQHF

J: TRBJ2-3
D: TRBD1
size: .
V: TRBV29-1
DNA: TGCAGCGTTGAGGTCGGGGCAGGGGGAACAGATACGCAGTATTTT
CDR3: CSVEVGAGGTDTQYF

J: TRBJ2-1
D: .
size: .
V: TRBV28
DNA: TGTGCCAGCAGTTCCCCCCTTACTAGGGATGAGCAGTTCTTC
CDR3: CASSSPLTRDEQFF

J: TRBJ1-2
D: TRBD1
size: .
V: TRBV5-4
DNA: TGTGCCAGCAGCAGAGGACAGAGGACAGGGGAGTATGGCTACACCTTC
CDR3: CASSRGQRTGEYGYTF

J: TRBJ1-1
D: .
size: .
V: TRBV7-2
DNA: TGTGCCAGCAGCAAAGGGAGGGGACTCACTGAAGCTTTCTTT
CDR3: CASSKGRGLTEAFF

J: TRBJ2-5
D: TRBD2
size: once
V: TRBV5-1
DNA: TGCGCCAGCAGCCAGGGAGGGTCCCAAGAGACCCAGTACTTC
CDR3: CASSQGGSQETQYF

J: TRBJ2-7
D: TRBD2
size: .
V: TRBV7-2
DNA: TGTGCCAGCAGGGGGGGGGTAAACTACGAGCAGTACTTC
CDR3: CASRGGVNYEQYF

J: TRBJ1-6
D: .
size: once
V: TRBV13
DNA: TGTGCCAGCAGCTTGCAGTCCATGGCCGATTCACCCCTCCACTTT
CDR3: CASSLQSMADSPLHF

J: TRBJ2-1
D: .
size: .
V: TRBV7-3
DNA: TGTGCCAGCAGCTTAGGGGGCGACGGGGCTGAGCAGTTCTTC
CDR3: CASSLGGDGAEQFF

J: TRBJ1-6
D: TRBD1
size: .
V: TRBV7-8
DNA: TGTGCCAGCAGCTTACGTCTGGACAGGTCGTGGGGGTATTCACCCCTCCACTTT
CDR3: CASSLRLDRSWGYSPLHF

J: TRBJ1-2
D: TRBD1
size: .
V: TRBV5-1
DNA: TGCGCCAGCAGCTTGGCCTCGGACAGGTTCAAACGGGGCTACACCTTC
CDR3: CASSLASDRFKRGYTF

J: TRBJ1-1
D: .
size: .
V: TRBV5-6
DNA: TGTGCCAGCACAGGCGGGCCTGATGAAGCTTTCTTT
CDR3: CASTGGPDEAFF

J: TRBJ2-1
D: TRBD2
size: .
V: TRBV7-7
DNA: TGTGCTAGCAGCTTAGTCGAAGCGGGAGGTGCCTTGGGGGAGCAGTTCTTC
CDR3: CASSLVEAGGALGEQFF

J: TRBJ2-7
D: .
size: .
V: TRBV23-1
DNA: TGCGCCAGCAGTCCTTATTCTAGCTACGAGCAGTACTTC
CDR3: CASSPYSSYEQYF

J: TRBJ2-5
D: .
size: .
V: TRBV29-1
DNA: TGCAGCGTTGTCGGAGGATTGGCAGAACGGCCAAAAGAGACCCAGTACTTC
CDR3: CSVVGGLAERPKETQYF

J: TRBJ2-7
D: TRBD2
size: .
V: TRBV9
DNA: TGTGCCAGCAGCGTTCTCCCGGGACTAGCGGGAGAGGTTAACTACGAGCAGTACTTC
CDR3: CASSVLPGLAGEVNYEQYF

J: TRBJ1-1
D: TRBD1
size: .
V: TRBV19
DNA: TGTGCCAGTCAGTACCGGGACAGGGGGACTTTCTTT
CDR3: CASQYRDRGTFF

J: TRBJ2-3
D: TRBD1
size: .
V: TRBV2
DNA: TGTGCCACCTCAACGACAGGGGGATTCACAGATACGCAGTATTTT
CDR3: CATSTTGGFTDTQYF

J: TRBJ2-2
D: TRBD2
size: .
V: TRBV5-1
DNA: TGCGCCAGCACCCGACTAGCGGGCCTGAACACCGGGGAGCTGTTTTTT
CDR3: CASTRLAGLNTGELFF

J: TRBJ1-5
D: TRBD1
size: .
V: TRBV28
DNA: TGTGCCAGCAGTCTGGGACAGCTCAATCAGCCCCAGCATTTT
CDR3: CASSLGQLNQPQHF

J: TRBJ2-7
D: TRBD1
size: .
V: TRBV29-1
DNA: TGCAGCGCAAACAGGGGTCCCTACGAGCAGTACTTC
CDR3: CSANRGPYEQYF

J: TRBJ1-1
D: .
size: few
V: TRBV30
DNA: TGTGCCTGGAAGGAGGGCTTGAACACTGAAGCTTTCTTT
CDR3: CAWKEGLNTEAFF

J: TRBJ1-1
D: TRBD1
size: .
V: TRBV6-4
DNA: TGTGCCAGCAGTGATTCAGGGGGTACTACTGAAGCTTTCTTT
CDR3: CASSDSGGTTEAFF

J: TRBJ1-4
D: .
size: .
V: TRBV19
DNA: TGTGCCAGTAGTCCATACTATGAAAAACTGTTTTTT
CDR3: CASSPYYEKLFF

J: TRBJ2-1
D: TRBD2
size: .
V: TRBV4-2
DNA: TGTGCCAGCAGCCCGGTCCGCGGGGGCTACAATGAGCAGTTCTTC
CDR3: CASSPVRGGYNEQFF

J: TRBJ1-1
D: TRBD1
size: .
V: TRBV5-8
DNA: TGTGCCAGCAGCTTGGGTGGGACAGTGAACACTGAAGCTTTCTTT
CDR3: CASSLGGTVNTEAFF

J: TRBJ1-1
D: TRBD1
size: .
V: TRBV4-2
DNA: TGTGCCAGCAGCCAAGACCGGACAGGGGTAGGGATCACTGAAGCTTTCTTT
CDR3: CASSQDRTGVGITEAFF

J: TRBJ2-3
D: TRBD1
size: .
V: TRBV7-2
DNA: TGTGCCAGCAGCCCCCGACAGGGTGGAGATACGCAGTATTTT
CDR3: CASSPRQGGDTQYF

J: TRBJ2-3
D: .
size: .
V: TRBV27
DNA: TGTGCCAGCAGTTTAGTGAGTTTAGATACGCAGTATTTT
CDR3: CASSLVSLDTQYF

J: TRBJ2-1
D: .
size: .
V: TRBV11-3
DNA: TGTGCCAGCAGCTTAGGGGAGAGTGGCAATGAGCAGTTCTTC
CDR3: CASSLGESGNEQFF

J: TRBJ2-3
D: .
size: .
V: TRBV9
DNA: TGTGCCAGCAGCGTAGAGGTAGCGGTCACAGATACGCAGTATTTT
CDR3: CASSVEVAVTDTQYF

J: TRBJ1-5
D: .
size: .
V: TRBV28
DNA: TGTGCCAGCAGTCCCCGGACAGCATACAATCAGCCCCAGCATTTT
CDR3: CASSPRTAYNQPQHF

J: TRBJ2-1
D: .
size: .
V: TRBV7-9
DNA: TGTGCCAGCAGCTCCCCTTCTCTGTACGGGAATGAGCAGTTCTTC
CDR3: CASSSPSLYGNEQFF

J: TRBJ2-3
D: .
size: .
V: TRBV29-1
DNA: TGCAGCGTTGTAGTAGGGGGTAGCACAGATACGCAGTATTTT
CDR3: CSVVVGGSTDTQYF

J: TRBJ2-2
D: .
size: .
V: TRBV6-5
DNA: TGTGCCAGCAGTTACTCGACAGCCTCTACCGGGGAGCTGTTTTTT
CDR3: CASSYSTASTGELFF

J: TRBJ2-7
D: .
size: .
V: TRBV2
DNA: TGTGCCAGCATGCCGGACTATGACTACGAGCAGTACTTC
CDR3: CASMPDYDYEQYF